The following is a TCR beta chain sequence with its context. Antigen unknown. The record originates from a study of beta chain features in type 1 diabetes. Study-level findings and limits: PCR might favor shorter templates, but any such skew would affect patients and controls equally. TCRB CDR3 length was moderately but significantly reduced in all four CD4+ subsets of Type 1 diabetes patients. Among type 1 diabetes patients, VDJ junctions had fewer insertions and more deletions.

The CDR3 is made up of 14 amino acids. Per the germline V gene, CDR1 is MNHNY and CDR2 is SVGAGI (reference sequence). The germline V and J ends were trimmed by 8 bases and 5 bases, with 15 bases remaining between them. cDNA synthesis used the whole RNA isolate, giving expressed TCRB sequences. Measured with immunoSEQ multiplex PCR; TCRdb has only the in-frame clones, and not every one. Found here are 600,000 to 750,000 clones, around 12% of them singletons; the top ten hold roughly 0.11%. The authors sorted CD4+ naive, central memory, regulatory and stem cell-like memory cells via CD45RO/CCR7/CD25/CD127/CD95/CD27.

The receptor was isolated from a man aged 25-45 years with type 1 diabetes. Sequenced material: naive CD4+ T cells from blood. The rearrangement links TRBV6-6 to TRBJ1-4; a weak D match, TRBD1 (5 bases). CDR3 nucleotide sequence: TGTGCCAGCCGGAAGGGGACGGAGAATGAAAAACTGTTTTTT. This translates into CASRKGTENEKLFF.